This TCR beta chain was sequenced during a study of CD8 T cells in Susac syndrome. CDR3 length: 14 residues. J lost 1 base, V lost 11 bases, and 6 bases had no gene match. Germline CDR1 is LGHDT and CDR2 is YNNKEL (reference sequence). RNA amounts of about 0.5 to 1 ug underwent reverse transcription with random hexamers. The method of amplification for TCR beta CDR3 was immunoSEQ multiplex PCR, covering 54 Vbeta and 13 Jbeta. Using its own MiXCR run on the immunoSEQ multiplex PCR reads, TCRdb lists one record per CDR3 protein. Found here are around 99,000 distinct CDR3 sequences, about 95% of them singletons; the top ten hold about 0.095%. CD8+ and CD4+ T cells circulating in blood were sequenced for TCR beta. While serving as controls, healthy donors were matched for age and sex. Study-wide findings and caveats: By the study's own acknowledgment, its TCR sequencing and HLA analysis included relatively few individuals.

This clonotype was counted a single time. The antigen is unknown. This TCR came from a human donor in good health. Sequencing was carried out using CD4+ T cells from PBMCs. This chain uses TRBV3-1 with TRBJ2-2, with 8 positions matching TRBD1. The CDR3 DNA reads TGTGCCTTACGGACAGGGAGGAACACCGGGGAGCTGTTTTTT. This sequence encodes CALRTGRNTGELFF.